The source of this TCR beta chain is a study of blood T cell repertoires in COVID-19. Study summary: Collection of acute and convalescent COVID-19 samples took place in the United States, Italy and Spain. Sample material is recorded as cDNA or gDNA derived from T cells, B-cell-depleted T cells, or PBMCs.

Original processing methods: Amplifying reference gene primers gave estimates of nucleated cell counts. Produced via immunoSEQ multiplex PCR; TCRdb's table is partial and in-frame only. That table gives V, J and clone size, and the DNA gave D and trimming. The data contain about 380,000 clones, around 90% of them seen just once; the ten biggest clones take up around 7%. The source material was peripheral blood. The sequence was collected from a man aged 18-30 years with active or convalescent COVID-19.

The DNA of the CDR3 is TGTGCCAGTAGCCTTTTGGGCGGCAATCAGCCCCAGCATTTT. Its protein product is CASSLLGGNQPQHF. The genes are TRBV19 and TRBJ1-5; unclear D gene. V was trimmed by 6 bases and J by 2 bases, leaving 11 bases between them. CDR1 and CDR2 (germline): LNHDA, SQIVND (reference sequence). The CDR3 runs 14 residues. The whole variable domain, filled in from reference TRBV19 and TRBJ1-5, reads DGGITQSPKYLFRKEGQNVTLSCEQNLNHDAMYWYRQDPGQGLRLIYYSQIVNDFQKGDIAEGYSVSREKKESFPLTVTSAQKNPTAFYLCASSLLGGNQPQHFGDGTRLSIL.